This TCR beta chain appears in the sequencing data of a study of CD8 T cells in ankylosing spondylitis. In making TCR beta libraries, quantitative 5'-RACE with molecular barcodes was used. TCRdb re-analysed the 5' RACE reads in MiXCR, keeping a single row per CDR3 protein. The sample comprises approximately 150,000 distinct CDR3 sequences, just over 9.5% of which are singletons, and less than 15% rests with the top ten. Germline V gene lookup returns CDR1 MNHEY and CDR2 SVGEGT. This CDR3 has 16 residues. The V and J ends lost 5 bases and 5 bases, in that order; junction bases with no gene match: 8. Overall study findings and caveats: Blood from ankylosing spondylitis patients appeared to carry a characteristic roughly 8-variant TCR beta motif. Relatively rare in peripheral blood, disease-linked clones were also CD8+.

This clonotype has only a few counts. Its antigen remains unidentified. Sequencing used blood, either unsorted or a sorted T cell fraction (not recorded which). The rearrangement uses TRBV6-2 or TRBV6-3 and TRBJ2-1; 11 nucleotides match TRBD2. The sequence derives from a female donor with ankylosing spondylitis or in good health (not recorded which). CDR3 sequence (DNA): TGTGCCAGCAGTCTAACTCTAGCGGGAGGCCACAATGAGCAGTTCTTC. This translates into CASSLTLAGGHNEQFF.